This T cell receptor (beta chain) was sequenced in a study of blood T cell repertoires in COVID-19. TCRdb's table, derived via immunoSEQ multiplex PCR, lists solely in-frame clones and lacks some. The profile covers over 100,000 clones, with 84% appearing a single time and 3.5% to 4% taken by the ten largest. Germline assignment: CDR1 LGHNA and CDR2 YNFKEQ. V was clipped by 2 bases and J by 1 base, with 11 bases between them. This CDR3 spans 16 amino acids. The TCR comes from a woman between 25 and 40 years old who had recovered from COVID-19. This chain links TRBV4-2 with TRBJ2-2; perhaps TRBD1 as D (5 bases). Sequencing input: PBMCs or T cells enriched from blood (not recorded which). As DNA, the CDR3 is TGTGCCAGCAGCCAAATCCGGCAGGGGAACACCGGGGAGCTGTTTTTT. It yields the protein CASSQIRQGNTGELFF.